The 27 T cell receptor beta chains below come from one sample, sequenced in a study of T-cell reconstitution after alpha-beta-depleted transplantation in children. Unique molecular identifiers were incorporated when the TCRbeta library was constructed. A single record per CDR3 protein comes from TCRdb applying MiXCR to the PCR reads. The table has around 29,000 distinct CDR3 sequences, roughly 6% seen once. The material sequenced was PBMCs, mostly from graft donor cells, taken 180 days after TCRalphabeta/CD19-depleted stem cell transplant. Receptor source: a male patient between 5 and 17 years old who had a stem cell transplant for acute myeloid leukemia, so the T cells may come from the graft donor.

This clonotype was seen ten or more times. This chain uses TRBV5-6 with TRBJ2-5, with 8 bases aligning to TRBD1. With V trimmed by 6 bases and J by 8 bases, 12 bases remained unmatched. This CDR3 has 14 residues. The V gene's germline CDR1 is SGHDT and CDR2 YYEEEE. The CDR3 bases are TGTGCCAGCACCCTTAGACAGGGGTCGCGTACCCAGTACTTC. Protein sequence: CASTLRQGSRTQYF.

This sequence joins TRBV5-1 and TRBJ1-1; D is ambiguous. V lost 8 bases and J lost 0, with 11 bases in between. This CDR3 is 13 amino acids long. The germline CDR1 and CDR2 sequences are SGHRS and YFSETQ. Written as DNA, the CDR3 is TGCGCCAGGAGCCCTAGGGTGAACACTGAAGCTTTCTTT. Its translation: CARSPRVNTEAFF. The full variable domain, its missing parts supplied by reference TRBV5-1 and TRBJ1-1, is KAGVTQTPRYLIKTRGQQVTLSCSPISGHRSVSWYQQTPGQGLQFLFEYFSETQRNKGNFPGRFSGRQFSNSRSEMNVSTLELGDSALYLCARSPRVNTEAFFGQGTRLTVV.

The table lists this clonotype with many counts. This chain uses TRBV21-1 with TRBJ2-1; whether TRBD2, the table's D call, matches the DNA was not checked. TRBV21-1 is shown as a pseudogene. The CDR3 has 15 amino acids. CDR3 DNA sequence: TGTGCCAGCTACTCCCCAGCGGGAGGGCGCAATGAGCAGTTCTTC. This sequence encodes CASYSPAGGRNEQFF.

This clonotype was recorded at least ten times. The chain combines TRBV20-1 with TRBJ2-1, with 10 bases lining up with TRBD2. CDR1 and CDR2 (germline): DFQATT, SNEGSKA (reference sequence). Losses at the gene ends were 5 bases for V and 4 bases for J; bases not matched to a gene: 8. The CDR3 covers 15 residues. The CDR3 here is CSAPRTSGFYNEQFF. For the CDR3, the DNA is TGCAGTGCTCCCCGGACTAGCGGATTTTACAATGAGCAGTTCTTC.

This clonotype was observed many times. The chain has TRBV5-6 and TRBJ1-1, with D hard to call. Trimming cost V 6 bases and J 1 base, with 13 bases left between them. Germline lookup yields CDR1 SGHDT and CDR2 YYEEEE. This CDR3 is 14 amino acids long. CDR3 residues: CASNHKLKNTEAFF. CDR3 sequence (DNA): TGTGCCAGCAACCATAAACTGAAGAACACTGAAGCTTTCTTT.

This clonotype was counted ten times or more. The chain has TRBV5-6 and TRBJ1-1, with 7 positions matching TRBD1. The CDR3 sequence is 15 residues long. CDR1 and CDR2 (germline): SGHDT, YYEEEE. After removal of 4 bases from V and 5 bases from J, the junction contained 11 bases not matched to a gene. Written as DNA, the CDR3 is TGTGCCAGCAGCCAACTAAACAGGGGAGGGACTGAAGCTTTCTTT. Translated, it gives CASSQLNRGGTEAFF.

Ten or more counts support this clonotype. This sequence joins TRBV28 and TRBJ2-1; D gene unclear. This CDR3 spans 15 amino acids. In germline, CDR1 is MDHEN, CDR2 SYDVKM. Trimming stripped 5 bases from V and 4 bases from J, with 15 bases between. CDR3 protein: CASSRTVVGYNEQFF. DNA for the CDR3: TGTGCCAGCAGTCGTACAGTGGTAGGTTACAATGAGCAGTTCTTC.

This clonotype was counted at least ten times. V and J are TRBV6-2 or TRBV6-3 and TRBJ2-7, with a weak D call TRBD2 (6 bases). The CDR3 totals 12 residues. Germline CDR1 and CDR2: MNHEY and SVGEGT. The CDR3 DNA reads TGTTTGACGGGGCGGGGTCCCTACGAGCAGTACTTC. This sequence encodes CLTGRGPYEQYF.

This clonotype was seen many times. V gene TRBV20-1 combines with J gene TRBJ1-5, with unresolved D. Germline CDR1 reads DFQATT; CDR2 reads SNEGSKA (reference sequence). V was shortened by 3 bases and J by 4 bases, with 13 bases between the two germline ends. The CDR3 contains 14 residues. In DNA, the CDR3 is TGCAGTGCTAGCCCGCTCCGGAGTAATCAGCCCCAGCATTTT. It translates to CSASPLRSNQPQHF.

The chain carries TRBV5-4 and TRBJ2-1; 12 bases match TRBD2. The CDR3 loop spans 13 amino acids. Germline CDR1 and CDR2: SGHNT and YYREEE (reference sequence). V shed 5 bases, J shed 7 bases, and the junction held 1 base outside the gene matches. Written as DNA, the CDR3 is TGTGCCAGCAGTGGGACTAGCGGGAATGAGCAGTTCTTC. Protein product: CASSGTSGNEQFF.

This clonotype has a count of ten or more. This chain joins TRBV27 and TRBJ2-5; 14 bases agree with TRBD2. In germline, CDR1 is MNHEY, CDR2 SMNVEV (reference sequence). The V segment lost 3 bases and the J segment 3 bases; nucleotides outside the gene matches: 0. The CDR3 contains 15 residues. CDR3 loop: CASSLTSGREETQYF. As DNA, the CDR3 is TGTGCCAGCAGTTTGACTAGCGGGAGGGAAGAGACCCAGTACTTC.

This chain connects TRBV19 to TRBJ2-1; 7 bases line up with TRBD2. The junction had 18 bases not matched to a gene; V was cut back by 5 bases and J by 5 bases. CDR1 and CDR2 (germline): LNHDA, SQIVND (reference sequence). The CDR3 totals 18 residues. CDR3 protein: CASSPLAIISGPHNEQFF. CDR3 DNA: TGTGCCAGTAGTCCCCTAGCGATCATTAGCGGGCCTCACAATGAGCAGTTCTTC.

Ten or more counts support this clonotype. V usage is TRBV5-4 and J usage is TRBJ2-1; 8 nucleotides line up with TRBD2. V dropped 1 base and J dropped 6; count of bases not matched to a gene: 6. The CDR3 contains 15 residues. Germline V gene lookup returns CDR1 SGHNT and CDR2 YYREEE (reference sequence). As DNA, the CDR3 is TGTGCCAGCAGCTTGCCCGGGACTAGTAGCAATGAGCAGTTCTTC. Translating gives CASSLPGTSSNEQFF.

This clonotype was seen many times. This chain connects TRBV27 to TRBJ1-6, with D maybe TRBD1 (6 bases). Deletions cut 8 bases from V and 7 bases from J, with 15 bases between. Germline CDR1 MNHEY, CDR2 SMNVEV (reference sequence). The CDR3 loop spans 14 amino acids. The CDR3 DNA follows: TGTGCCAGCCGGCCGGGGGCTTGGAATTCACCCCTCCACTTT. Translated: CASRPGAWNSPLHF.

This clonotype appeared many times. V is TRBV7-9 and J is TRBJ2-1; 9 nucleotides agree with TRBD2. Unmatched junction bases numbered 23, after V lost 5 bases and J lost 3 bases. Germline values: CDR1 SEHNR, CDR2 FQNEAQ (reference sequence). CDR3 length: 21 residues. CDR3 DNA: TGTGCCAGCAGCCCTCGTCCCCGGGTAGCGGGAGCCGTAACCTTCTACAATGAGCAGTTCTTC. Encoded protein: CASSPRPRVAGAVTFYNEQFF.

This clonotype was seen at least ten times. The V gene is TRBV5-4, the J gene TRBJ2-3; 10 bases align to TRBD2. After removal of 4 bases from V and 2 bases from J, the junction contained 7 bases not matched to a gene. There are 16 residues in the CDR3. Germline V gives CDR1 SGHNT, CDR2 YYREEE (reference sequence). The CDR3: CASSPQRGGLTDTQYF. CDR3 sequence (DNA): TGTGCCAGCAGCCCACAGCGGGGGGGCCTCACAGATACGCAGTATTTT. Using reference TRBV5-4 and TRBJ2-3 for the parts outside the CDR3, the full variable domain is ETGVTQSPTHLIKTRGQQVTLRCSSQSGHNTVSWYQQALGQGPQFIFQYYREEENGRGNFPPRFSGLQFPNYSSELNVNALELDDSALYLCASSPQRGGLTDTQYFGPGTRLTVL.

This clonotype was seen at least ten times. The CDR3 coding sequence is TGTGCCAGCAGCAAGGACAGGGACTACGTTTGGACTGAAGCTTTCTTT. This codes for CASSKDRDYVWTEAFF. The gene calls are TRBV5-4 and TRBJ1-1; 8 nucleotides agree with TRBD1. The CDR3 loop spans 16 amino acids. V shed 4 bases, J shed 5 bases, and the junction held 13 bases outside the gene matches. Germline assignment: CDR1 SGHNT and CDR2 YYREEE (reference sequence).

Of note for this clonotype: The junction and the germline gene differ at one end; a read error may be behind it. J is TRBJ2-2 and V is TRBV12-5; D perhaps matches TRBD2 (6 bases). Per germline, CDR1 LGHNT and CDR2 FRNRAP. The CDR3 spans 16 residues. The CDR3 DNA follows: TGTGCTAGTGGTCCCCCTAGCGATACGGACACCGGGGAGCCGTTTTTT. Translation gives CASGPPSDTDTGEPFF. Supplemented by reference TRBV12-5 and TRBJ2-2, the full variable domain reads DARVTQTPRHKVTEMGQEVTMRCQPILGHNTVFWYRQTMMQGLELLAYFRNRAPLDDSGMPKDRFSAEMPDATLATLKIQPSEPRDSAVYFCASGPPSDTDTGEPFFGEGSRLTVL.

This clonotype was recorded many times. The chain links TRBV29-1 to TRBJ2-3; D remains unclear. Trimming took 5 bases from V and 1 from J, leaving 7 bases between them. Germline V gene data show CDR1 as SQVTM and CDR2 as ANQGSEA. There are 12 residues in the CDR3. CDR3 in amino acids: CSVTMGTDTQYF. The DNA for the CDR3 is TGCAGCGTTACGATGGGCACAGATACGCAGTATTTT.

As DNA, the CDR3 is TGTGCCAGCTCACCAGGGCCGCTAAGCACTGAAGCTTTCTTT. Protein: CASSPGPLSTEAFF. The chain has TRBV18 and TRBJ1-1; D gene ambiguous. The CDR3 length is 14 residues. V dropped 2 bases and J dropped 4 bases, with 11 bases sitting between them. Per germline, CDR1 KGHSH and CDR2 LQKENI.

The sample holds many counts of this clonotype. V usage is TRBV28 and J usage is TRBJ2-2; D might be TRBD2 (5 bases). The CDR3 length is 13 residues. The germline gives CDR1 MDHEN, CDR2 SYDVKM. The CDR3 DNA is TGTAGTTCGCAGACCGAGGGAACCGGGGAGCTGTTTTTT. Residues: CSSQTEGTGELFF.

This clonotype was seen repeatedly, ten times or more. This chain links TRBV6-2 or TRBV6-3 with TRBJ1-5, with D maybe TRBD1 (6 bases). Trimming removed 5 bases from V and 4 bases from J, with 21 bases in between. Germline values: CDR1 MNHEY, CDR2 SVGEGT. The CDR3 consists of 17 residues. CDR3 DNA: TGTGCCAGCAGTGACCCATCAACAGGAGGGGGAAATCAGCCCCAGCATTTT. It yields the protein CASSDPSTGGGNQPQHF.

This clonotype appeared many times. The V and J genes are TRBV20-1 and TRBJ2-7; D is possibly TRBD1 (6 bases). This CDR3 has 13 amino acids. In germline, CDR1 is DFQATT, CDR2 SNEGSKA (reference sequence). The V and J ends lost 3 bases and 6 bases respectively, with 15 bases between them. CDR3 residues: CSARRGSAGEQYF. The DNA for the CDR3 is TGCAGTGCTAGGAGGGGGAGTGCGGGCGAGCAGTACTTC.

In its sample, this clonotype was seen many times. The rearrangement links TRBV10-3 to TRBJ2-5, with 7 positions matching TRBD2. CDR3 length: 18 residues. V was clipped by 3 bases and J by 4 bases; unmatched bases: 17. The germline gives CDR1 ENHRY, CDR2 SYGVKD. The CDR3 reads CAISDSSFGGGVGETQYF. The CDR3 region has the DNA TGTGCCATCAGTGATTCATCCTTCGGGGGAGGGGTCGGAGAGACCCAGTACTTC.

This clonotype was recorded many times. The chain combines TRBV5-1 with TRBJ2-5, with TRBD2 matching over 15 bases. Trimming at V came to 4 bases and at J to 7 bases, leaving 5 bases not matched to a gene. The CDR3 has 15 residues. In germline, CDR1 is SGHRS, CDR2 YFSETQ. DNA for the CDR3: TGCGCCAGCAGCCTATGGACTAGCGGGAGGGGGACCCAGTACTTC. It codes for CASSLWTSGRGTQYF.

This clonotype was seen at least ten times. The CDR3 spells CASPFGGGEQFF. The DNA for the CDR3 is TGTGCCAGCCCTTTCGGAGGGGGAGAGCAGTTCTTC. This sequence joins TRBV2 and TRBJ2-1; either TRBD1 or TRBD2 may supply D (6 bases each). Between the trimmed V and J ends, which lost 8 bases and 10 bases, there was a span of 15 bases. CDR3 size: 12 residues. The germline CDR1 and CDR2 sequences are SNHLY and FYNNEI.

The CDR3 loop reads CASIRQGKSGSLQETQYF. The CDR3 coding sequence is TGTGCCAGTATTCGGCAGGGAAAGAGCGGGAGTCTCCAAGAGACCCAGTACTTC. This chain joins TRBV19 and TRBJ2-5; 8 nucleotides line up with TRBD2. The V gene end was trimmed by 7 bases and the J gene end by 1 base; junction bases not matched to a gene: 17. Germline-derived CDR1 and CDR2 are LNHDA and SQIVND (reference sequence). CDR3 length: 18 residues.